The rows below give T cell receptor beta chains drawn from one sample of a study of blood T cell repertoires in COVID-19. Some clones are missing from TCRdb's copy, which holds only in-frame ones; the method was immunoSEQ multiplex PCR. The repertoire consists of 200,000 to 250,000 clones, with roughly 80% occurring once and the leading ten covering 10%. The sequencing input was peripheral blood. The receptors here all came from a woman older than 75 with acute or convalescent COVID-19. CDR3s include the opening cysteine and the closing phenylalanine or tryptophan. D genes are given only for firm matches. Part of the rows lack a size; the others show once, few, many or a class for expanded clones.

>.|TRBJ1-4|TRBV6-1|.
TGTGCCAGCAGTGATAGCGCAACTAATGAAAAACTGTTTTTT
CASSDSATNEKLFF
>once|TRBJ1-2|TRBV5-8|.
TGTGCCAGCAGTTTTGGACAGCTATATGGCTACACCTTC
CASSFGQLYGYTF
>.|TRBJ1-5|TRBV30|.
TGTGCCGTTTCAGGCAAGGGAGGGGATCAGCCCCAGCATTTT
CAVSGKGGDQPQHF
>.|TRBJ2-1|TRBV5-1|.
TGCGCCAGCTTCGATCCCAGGGGCTATGTCAATGAGCAGTTCTTC
CASFDPRGYVNEQFF
>few|TRBJ1-3|TRBV4-2|.
TGTGCCAGCAGCCAAGCCTTTTCAGGGGTGGCTGGAAACACCATATATTTT
CASSQAFSGVAGNTIYF
>once|TRBJ1-1|TRBV7-9|.
TGTGCCAGCAGCGCAATGGGGGGGTTTGAAGCTTTCTTT
CASSAMGGFEAFF
>.|TRBJ2-7|TRBV2|TRBD2
TGTGCCAGCAGTGCCTTACAGGGACTAGTCTCCGAGCAGTACTTC
CASSALQGLVSEQYF
>.|TRBJ1-2|TRBV24-1|.
TGTGCCACCAGTGATACCCAGGGGCGCGACTATGGCTACACCTTC
CATSDTQGRDYGYTF
>.|TRBJ1-4|TRBV30|TRBD1
TGTGCCTGGAGACCCTTGGGGCAGGGGGATGAAAAACTGTTTTTT
CAWRPLGQGDEKLFF
>.|TRBJ2-3|TRBV9|.
TGTGCCAGCAGCGCCTACAGGACAGCCATTACAGATACGCAGTATTTT
CASSAYRTAITDTQYF
>.|TRBJ1-4|TRBV30|.
TGTGCCTGGAGTTGGACTGCTCGCAATGAAAAACTGTTTTTT
CAWSWTARNEKLFF
>.|TRBJ2-4|TRBV9|TRBD2
TGTGCCAGCAGCGTACGGACTAGCGGGAGCGGAGGGGACATTCAGTACTTC
CASSVRTSGSGGDIQYF
>.|TRBJ1-6|TRBV7-9|.
TGTGCCAGCAGCCAAGACCCACAGATGTATTCACCCCTCCACTTT
CASSQDPQMYSPLHF
>.|TRBJ1-6|TRBV30|TRBD1
TGTGCCTGGACTCGACAGGGGGCCCTCGCGAATTCACCCCTCCACTTT
CAWTRQGALANSPLHF
>.|TRBJ2-1|TRBV10-3|.
TGTGCCATCAGTGAGTCCGTATTGTTGGAGTACAATGAGCAGTTCTTC
CAISESVLLEYNEQFF
>.|TRBJ2-5|TRBV18|.
TGTGCCAGCTCACAAACTAACCAAGAGACCCAGTACTTC
CASSQTNQETQYF
>.|TRBJ1-6|TRBV5-6|TRBD1
TGTGCCAGCAGCTACGGGACAGGGGTGCAATCACCCCTCCACTTT
CASSYGTGVQSPLHF
>.|TRBJ2-7|TRBV12-3/TRBV12-4|TRBD1
TGTGCCAGCAGTTTCGGTACAGGGGGCGAGCAGTACTTC
CASSFGTGGEQYF
>.|TRBJ1-1|TRBV29-1|.
TGCAGCGGCCAACAGGGGAACACTGAAGCTTTCTTT
CSGQQGNTEAFF
>.|TRBJ1-2|TRBV14|TRBD1
TGTGCCAGCAGCCAAGTCGGGACAGGGAATGGCTACACCTTC
CASSQVGTGNGYTF
>.|TRBJ2-3|TRBV27|TRBD2
TGTGCCAGCAGTTTAGGGGGGGGGTCAGCAGATACGCAGTATTTT
CASSLGGGSADTQYF
>.|TRBJ2-3|TRBV7-2|.
TGTGCCAGCAGCTTATCGGCAGGGATAGGTGATACGCAGTATTTT
CASSLSAGIGDTQYF
>once|TRBJ1-1|TRBV10-3|TRBD1
TGTGCCATCGGCCGCCGGGACAGCATGAACACTGAAGCTTTCTTT
CAIGRRDSMNTEAFF
>once|TRBJ1-6|TRBV30|.
TGTGCCTGGAGTGTACTGGTTGGGGGCTCACCCCTCCACTTT
CAWSVLVGGSPLHF
>.|TRBJ1-2|TRBV29-1|.
TGCAGCGTTGAAGATCGGGCAGGGCTCGATGGCTACACCTTC
CSVEDRAGLDGYTF
>.|TRBJ2-1|TRBV3-1/TRBV3-2|.
TGTGCCAGCAGCCATAGGGCGGGAAACAATGAGCAGTTCTTC
CASSHRAGNNEQFF
>.|TRBJ2-4|TRBV3-1/TRBV3-2|.
TGTGCCAGCAGCCGGGCGGGACTTCCGCTTGGGGACATTCAGTACTTC
CASSRAGLPLGDIQYF
>.|TRBJ2-5|TRBV20-1|.
TGCAGTTCCTTATCGGGGGAGACCCAGTACTTC
CSSLSGETQYF
>.|TRBJ1-5|TRBV2|.
TGTGCCAGCTCAGGGCCCAATCAGCCCCAGCATTTT
CASSGPNQPQHF
>once|TRBJ2-3|TRBV4-1|TRBD1
TGCGCCAGCAGCCTACAGGGGGCGGCGATAGATACGCAGTATTTT
CASSLQGAAIDTQYF
>.|TRBJ1-2|TRBV5-1|TRBD1
TGCGCCAGCAGCTGGGGACAGGAGGACTATGGCTACACCTTC
CASSWGQEDYGYTF
>.|TRBJ2-5|TRBV6-6|.
TGTGCCAGCACCCCCGGGGAGAAGGAGACCCAGTACTTC
CASTPGEKETQYF